A selection of T cell receptor beta chains follows, all from one sample in a study of blood T cell repertoires in COVID-19. Sequenced by immunoSEQ multiplex PCR; TCRdb stores in-frame clones only, minus some. This table holds some 65,000 clones, approximately 83% found once. The specimen was peripheral blood. Receptors originate from a man older than 75 with acute or convalescent COVID-19. Both conserved end residues are part of each CDR3. The order of the fields is D gene, V gene, J gene, clone size, CDR3 protein, CDR3 DNA. A D gene is named only where the DNA matches it firmly. Clone size is not always given. Where it is, it says once, few, many or a class for expanded clones.

d_gene: NA; v_gene: TRBV5-1; j_gene: TRBJ2-1; abundance: NA; CDR3aa: CASSFNPAGSSYNEQFF; CDR3nt: TGCGCCAGCAGCTTCAATCCCGCTGGGAGCTCCTACAATGAGCAGTTCTTC
d_gene: TRBD2; v_gene: TRBV10-1; j_gene: TRBJ2-2; abundance: few; CDR3aa: CASRFPSGSNTGELFF; CDR3nt: TGCGCCAGCAGGTTTCCTAGCGGGAGCAATACCGGGGAGCTGTTTTTT
d_gene: TRBD2; v_gene: TRBV9; j_gene: TRBJ2-1; abundance: few; CDR3aa: CASSDARESPTNEQFF; CDR3nt: TGTGCCAGCAGCGACGCGCGGGAGTCCCCTACAAATGAGCAGTTCTTC
d_gene: NA; v_gene: TRBV5-1; j_gene: TRBJ2-3; abundance: NA; CDR3aa: CASSLTVSKDTQYF; CDR3nt: TGCGCCAGCAGCTTGACGGTCTCCAAAGATACGCAGTATTTT
d_gene: TRBD1; v_gene: TRBV7-2; j_gene: TRBJ1-6; abundance: NA; CDR3aa: CASSLNRGQNSPLHF; CDR3nt: TGTGCCAGCAGCTTAAACAGGGGGCAGAATTCACCCCTCCACTTT
d_gene: TRBD2; v_gene: TRBV18; j_gene: TRBJ2-1; abundance: NA; CDR3aa: CASSRTLAGLNEQFF; CDR3nt: TGTGCCAGCTCACGTACACTAGCGGGCCTAAATGAGCAGTTCTTC
d_gene: NA; v_gene: TRBV27; j_gene: TRBJ1-2; abundance: few; CDR3aa: CASSFSNSYGYTF; CDR3nt: TGTGCCAGCAGTTTTTCCAACTCCTATGGCTACACCTTC
d_gene: NA; v_gene: TRBV5-4; j_gene: TRBJ2-7; abundance: NA; CDR3aa: CASSLGGSRGKTYEQYF; CDR3nt: TGTGCCAGCAGCCTTGGGGGCTCTAGGGGAAAGACCTACGAGCAGTACTTC
d_gene: NA; v_gene: TRBV2; j_gene: TRBJ1-6; abundance: NA; CDR3aa: CARMDGSSYNSPLHF; CDR3nt: TGTGCCAGGATGGACGGGAGCTCCTATAATTCACCCCTCCACTTT
d_gene: NA; v_gene: TRBV10-1; j_gene: TRBJ2-7; abundance: NA; CDR3aa: CASSEPGQPYEQYF; CDR3nt: TGCGCCAGCAGTGAGCCCGGACAGCCCTACGAGCAGTACTTC
d_gene: NA; v_gene: TRBV5-4; j_gene: TRBJ2-3; abundance: NA; CDR3aa: CASSRSDRQDTQYF; CDR3nt: TGTGCCAGCAGCCGTTCTGACAGGCAAGATACGCAGTATTTT
d_gene: NA; v_gene: TRBV30; j_gene: TRBJ2-3; abundance: NA; CDR3aa: CAWSMLAGTDTQYF; CDR3nt: TGTGCCTGGAGTATGTTAGCAGGCACAGATACGCAGTATTTT
d_gene: NA; v_gene: TRBV5-5; j_gene: TRBJ2-7; abundance: NA; CDR3aa: CASSLIDSYEQYF; CDR3nt: TGTGCCAGCAGCTTAATAGACTCCTACGAGCAGTACTTC
d_gene: NA; v_gene: TRBV5-8; j_gene: TRBJ1-5; abundance: NA; CDR3aa: CASSLLYQPQHF; CDR3nt: TGTGCCAGCAGCTTGTTATATCAGCCCCAGCATTTT
d_gene: TRBD2; v_gene: TRBV5-1; j_gene: TRBJ2-7; abundance: NA; CDR3aa: CASKGLAGSYEQYF; CDR3nt: TGCGCCAGCAAGGGACTAGCGGGCTCCTACGAGCAGTACTTC
d_gene: TRBD1; v_gene: TRBV24-1; j_gene: TRBJ1-2; abundance: NA; CDR3aa: CAAGQGNGYTF; CDR3nt: TGTGCCGCCGGACAGGGGAATGGCTACACCTTC